One sample yielded the 24 T cell receptor beta chains listed below, sequenced in a study of CD8 T cells in Susac syndrome (dated by TCRdb to between 2018 and 2021). Library creation used the immunoSEQ multiplex PCR assay. RNA was extracted using the RNeasy kit, and about 0.45 to 1 ug of the RNA was reverse transcribed with random hexamers. TCRdb reran the public reads through fastp at Q25 and MiXCR, keeping productive beta chains. Merged by CDR3 protein, the rows form single entries marked with the most common genes and DNA. This sample gives hundreds of thousands of distinct CDR3 sequences in total; 93% of them show up just once. Approximately 0.072% of the sample is taken by the ten largest. The sequenced sample was CD4+ T cells from PBMCs. The source is a human donor with multiple sclerosis.

The V and J genes are TRBV5-1 and TRBJ2-6; 8 bases match TRBD2. The CDR3 length is 18 residues. Unmatched junction bases numbered 9, after V lost 4 bases and J lost 0 bases. The V gene's germline CDR1 is SGHRS and CDR2 YFSETQ. The CDR3 DNA reads as TGCGCCAGCAGCCGGGAGGGTACCCTGCCCTCTGGGGCCAACGTCCTGACTTTC. Translated, it gives CASSREGTLPSGANVLTF.

The V and J genes are TRBV18 and TRBJ2-3; maybe TRBD2 (5 bases). V was pared by 6 bases and J by 0 bases, with 13 bases between. The CDR3 covers 15 residues. The germline gives CDR1 KGHSH, CDR2 LQKENI. CDR3 DNA sequence: TGTGCCAGCTCTGTCGGCTGGGAGAGCACAGATACGCAGTATTTT. Its translation is CASSVGWESTDTQYF.

The chain links TRBV19 to TRBJ1-4, with D possibly TRBD1 on 5 matching bases. V was trimmed by 10 bases and J by 7 bases, leaving 19 bases between them. Germline assignment: CDR1 LNHDA and CDR2 SQIVND (reference sequence). The CDR3 totals 14 residues. CDR3 DNA sequence: TGTGCCACCAGTACAGGATTTCAGGGTGAAAAACTGTTTTTT. This encodes CATSTGFQGEKLFF.

This chain uses TRBV6-1 with TRBJ2-1; a weak D match, TRBD2 (6 bases). The CDR3 sequence is 16 residues long. Looked up from germline, CDR1 is MNHNS and CDR2 is SASEGT. V was shortened by 7 bases and J by 0 bases, with 16 bases between the two germline ends. The CDR3 reads CASKRFGGSSYNEQFF. In nucleotides, the CDR3 is TGTGCCAGCAAGAGGTTTGGGGGGAGCTCCTACAATGAGCAGTTCTTC.

This rearrangement joins TRBV19 to TRBJ2-3; no clear D gene. CDR1 and CDR2 from the germline V gene are LNHDA and SQIVND (reference sequence). The CDR3 is made up of 15 amino acids. V dropped 4 bases and J dropped 1 base, with 12 bases sitting between them. CDR3 region: CASSNQAVGTDTQYF. CDR3 DNA: TGTGCCAGTAGTAATCAGGCGGTCGGCACAGATACGCAGTATTTT.

This clonotype was seen just once. The CDR3 sequence is CAWRVPGQSGYEQYF. Written as DNA, the CDR3 is TGTGCCTGGAGGGTCCCGGGACAATCGGGGTACGAGCAGTACTTC. The genes are TRBV30 and TRBJ2-7; the D gene is possibly TRBD1 (6 bases). V was pared by 3 bases and J by 4 bases, with 19 bases between. The CDR3 has 15 residues. Per the germline V gene, CDR1 is GTSNPN and CDR2 is SVGIG (reference sequence).

The rearrangement links TRBV24-1 to TRBJ1-2; perhaps TRBD1 as D (6 bases). Germline V gives CDR1 KGHDR, CDR2 SFDVKD. The germline V and J ends were trimmed by 4 bases and 8 bases, with 25 bases remaining between them. CDR3 length: 17 residues. CDR3 protein: CATSDPPGESARPGYTF. The CDR3 DNA reads as TGTGCCACCAGTGACCCCCCAGGGGAGAGCGCCCGACCGGGCTACACCTTC.

V is TRBV30 and J is TRBJ1-4, with no clear D. Trimming pared 5 bases from V and 9 bases from J, leaving 13 bases between. From germline, CDR1 is GTSNPN and CDR2 SVGIG (reference sequence). The CDR3 consists of 12 residues. CDR3 loop: CAWGEPEQKLFF. CDR3 DNA sequence: TGTGCCTGGGGCGAACCCGAGCAAAAACTGTTTTTT.

This rearrangement joins TRBV14 to TRBJ2-2; D gene unclear. Looked up from germline, CDR1 is SGHDN and CDR2 is FVKESK. Trimming took off 0 bases at V and 4 bases at J, with 9 bases between the two ends. The CDR3 has 15 residues. The CDR3 DNA follows: TGTGCCAGCAGCCAAGATATTCTACCCACCGGGGAGCTGTTTTTT. This encodes CASSQDILPTGELFF.

The genes are TRBV28 and TRBJ1-5; D perhaps matches TRBD1 (5 bases). Trimming cost V 8 bases and J 1 base, with 24 bases left between them. CDR3 length equals 18 residues. The germline CDR1 and CDR2 sequences are MDHEN and SYDVKM. As DNA, the CDR3 is TGTGCCAGCGATGGGGTGGGCTTTGGCAGGGAGAGCAATCAGCCCCAGCATTTT. Its protein is CASDGVGFGRESNQPQHF. Full variable domain (outside the CDR3, taken from reference TRBV28 and TRBJ1-5): DVKVTQSSRYLVKRTGEKVFLECVQDMDHENMFWYRQDPGLGLRLIYFSYDVKMKEKGDIPEGYSVSREKKERFSLILESASTNQTSMYLCASDGVGFGRESNQPQHFGDGTRLSIL.

A single count supports this clonotype. The rearrangement joins TRBV7-8 to TRBJ1-2; weak D call: TRBD1 (5 bases). This CDR3 has 13 amino acids. The germline gives CDR1 SGHVS, CDR2 FQNEAQ. Trimming removed 5 bases at V and 6 bases at J, with 13 bases between. CDR3 DNA sequence: TGTGCCAGCAGCCGGGACGGCCCTCATGGCTACACCTTC. This translates into CASSRDGPHGYTF. The full variable domain, its missing parts supplied by reference TRBV7-8 and TRBJ1-2, is GAGVSQSPRYKVAKRGQDVALRCDPISGHVSLFWYQQALGQGPEFLTYFQNEAQLDKSGLPSDRFFAERPEGSVSTLKIQRTQQEDSAVYLCASSRDGPHGYTFGSGTRLTVV.

This chain uses TRBV18 with TRBJ1-1; 7 nucleotides line up with TRBD1. Germline V gene data show CDR1 as KGHSH and CDR2 as LQKENI. J gave up 1 base and V 5 bases, and 4 bases lay outside the gene matches. The CDR3 is 14 amino acids. CDR3 region: CASSSGQANTEAFF. The CDR3 bases are TGTGCCAGCTCATCCGGACAGGCGAACACTGAAGCTTTCTTT.

This clonotype was found once. The rearrangement joins TRBV27 to TRBJ2-1; D perhaps matches TRBD2 (6 bases). The CDR3 consists of 15 residues. Germline V gene lookup returns CDR1 MNHEY and CDR2 SMNVEV (reference sequence). The germline V and J ends were trimmed by 4 bases and 7 bases, with 17 bases remaining between them. CDR3 residues: CASSYPGSGKNEQFF. CDR3 DNA sequence: TGTGCCAGCAGTTACCCCGGTAGCGGAAAGAATGAGCAGTTCTTC.

The rearrangement uses TRBV10-3 and TRBJ2-1, with a weak D call TRBD1 (6 bases). CDR1 and CDR2 from the germline V gene are ENHRY and SYGVKD. Trimming stripped 5 bases from V and 8 bases from J, with 13 bases between. This CDR3 region has 13 residues. The CDR3 protein is CAISSGRQDEQFF. DNA of the CDR3: TGTGCCATCAGTAGCGGAAGACAGGATGAGCAGTTCTTC.

The chain joins TRBV19 to TRBJ2-7; TRBD1 agrees at 8 bases. This CDR3 comprises 15 residues. Losses at the gene ends were 7 bases for V and 0 bases for J; bases not matched to a gene: 8. Per germline, CDR1 LNHDA and CDR2 SQIVND (reference sequence). The DNA for the CDR3 is TGTGCCAGTACAGCAGGGGGCGCGGGCTCCTACGAGCAGTACTTC. Translated, it gives CASTAGGAGSYEQYF.

V is TRBV9 and J is TRBJ2-2; the match to TRBD2 covers 12 bases. Per the germline V gene, CDR1 is SGDLS and CDR2 is YYNGEE. Unmatched junction bases numbered 3, after V lost 3 bases and J lost 3 bases. The CDR3 totals 16 residues. The CDR3 sequence: CASSARLAGDTGELFF. CDR3 bases: TGTGCCAGCAGCGCCAGACTAGCGGGAGACACCGGGGAGCTGTTTTTT. Full variable domain (missing parts from reference TRBV9 and TRBJ2-2): DSGVTQTPKHLITATGQRVTLRCSPRSGDLSVYWYQQSLDQGLQFLIQYYNGEERAKGNILERFSAQQFPDLHSELNLSSLELGDSALYFCASSARLAGDTGELFFGEGSRLTVL.

This chain links TRBV23-1 with TRBJ1-3; TRBD1 might be the D (5 bases). TRBV23-1 has ORF status, its function being uncertain. The V gene lost 1 base and the J gene lost 4 bases, with 17 bases spanning the gap. CDR3 size: 17 residues. This CDR3 is CASSQLPGGGGGNTIYF. The DNA of the CDR3 is TGCGCCAGCAGTCAATTGCCTGGGGGGGGAGGAGGAAACACCATATATTTT.

This clonotype came up a few times. The chain couples TRBV11-2 to TRBJ2-7; perhaps TRBD1 as D (5 bases). Germline lookup yields CDR1 SGHAT and CDR2 FQNNGV. This CDR3 is 14 amino acids long. Deletions cut 1 base from V and 2 bases from J, with 9 bases between. Here the CDR3 reads CASSLAGRAYEQYF. The CDR3 bases are TGTGCCAGCAGCTTAGCTGGCAGGGCCTACGAGCAGTACTTC.

The V gene is TRBV27, the J gene TRBJ1-4; perhaps TRBD1 as D (5 bases). CDR3 length equals 17 residues. V dropped 5 bases and J dropped 5 bases, with 21 bases sitting between them. The germline gives CDR1 MNHEY, CDR2 SMNVEV (reference sequence). Written as DNA, the CDR3 is TGTGCCAGCAGTCGTCGAGGGGAGTGGGTCCTGAATGAAAAACTGTTTTTT. Translation gives CASSRRGEWVLNEKLFF.

V usage is TRBV5-1 and J usage is TRBJ2-7, with 11 bases that match TRBD1. CDR3 length: 17 amino acids. Germline CDR1 SGHRS, CDR2 YFSETQ. V was clipped by 1 base and J by 1 base; unmatched bases: 7. In DNA, the CDR3 is TGCGCCAGCAGCTTGAGAGTTCGGGACAGGGGGTCCTACGAGCAGTACTTC. Its translation: CASSLRVRDRGSYEQYF.

Written as DNA, the CDR3 is TGTGCCTGGACGAGGGGGGGCGGACAGCCCCAGCATTTT. It is translated as CAWTRGGGQPQHF. The chain carries TRBV30 and TRBJ1-5, with a weak D call TRBD1 (6 bases). This CDR3 has 13 residues. V was pared by 4 bases and J by 7 bases, with 14 bases between. Germline V lookup: CDR1 GTSNPN, CDR2 SVGIG (reference sequence).

The chain employs TRBV4-2 and TRBJ2-5; D possibly uses TRBD1 or TRBD2 (6 bases each). The CDR3 is 19 residues long. Between the trimmed V and J ends, which lost 1 base and 4 bases, there was a span of 25 bases. CDR1 is LGHNA and CDR2 is YNFKEQ in the germline V gene. The CDR3 DNA sequence: TGTGCCAGCAGCCAAGTTCTTAGCGGCCGACCCAGGGGAGGAGAGACCCAGTACTTC. This codes for CASSQVLSGRPRGGETQYF.

The chain joins TRBV24-1 to TRBJ2-5; no clear D. CDR3 length: 15 residues. V was shortened by 3 bases and J by 2 bases, with 12 bases between the two germline ends. Germline CDR1 KGHDR, CDR2 SFDVKD. The CDR3 bases are TGTGCCACCAGTGATGTTGCGGCAGCTCAAGAGACCCAGTACTTC. Protein sequence: CATSDVAAAQETQYF.

This chain links TRBV4-1 with TRBJ1-5; tentatively, D is TRBD1 (6 bases). Per the germline V gene, CDR1 is MGHRA and CDR2 is YSYEKL. Between the trimmed V and J ends, which lost 1 base and 4 bases, there was a span of 17 bases. This CDR3 comprises 17 residues. The DNA for the CDR3 is TGCGCCAGCAGCCAAGTGGGCAGGGGAGGTCAGAATCAGCCCCAGCATTTT. It specifies CASSQVGRGGQNQPQHF.